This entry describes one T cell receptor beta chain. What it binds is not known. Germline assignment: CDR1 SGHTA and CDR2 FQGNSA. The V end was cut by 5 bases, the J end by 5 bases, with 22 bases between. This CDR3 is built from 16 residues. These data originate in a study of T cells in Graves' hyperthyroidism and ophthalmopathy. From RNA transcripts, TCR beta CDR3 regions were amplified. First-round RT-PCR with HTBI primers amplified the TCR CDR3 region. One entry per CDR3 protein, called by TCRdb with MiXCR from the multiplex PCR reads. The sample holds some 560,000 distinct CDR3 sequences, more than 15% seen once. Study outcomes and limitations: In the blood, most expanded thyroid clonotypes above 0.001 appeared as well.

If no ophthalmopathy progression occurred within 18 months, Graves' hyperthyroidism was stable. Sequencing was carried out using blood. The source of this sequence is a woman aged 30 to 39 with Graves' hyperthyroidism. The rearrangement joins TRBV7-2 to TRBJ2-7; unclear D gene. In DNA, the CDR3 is TGTGCCAGCAGCCCCACCCCCGGTTGGGCCGTCGACGAGCAGTACTTC. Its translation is CASSPTPGWAVDEQYF.